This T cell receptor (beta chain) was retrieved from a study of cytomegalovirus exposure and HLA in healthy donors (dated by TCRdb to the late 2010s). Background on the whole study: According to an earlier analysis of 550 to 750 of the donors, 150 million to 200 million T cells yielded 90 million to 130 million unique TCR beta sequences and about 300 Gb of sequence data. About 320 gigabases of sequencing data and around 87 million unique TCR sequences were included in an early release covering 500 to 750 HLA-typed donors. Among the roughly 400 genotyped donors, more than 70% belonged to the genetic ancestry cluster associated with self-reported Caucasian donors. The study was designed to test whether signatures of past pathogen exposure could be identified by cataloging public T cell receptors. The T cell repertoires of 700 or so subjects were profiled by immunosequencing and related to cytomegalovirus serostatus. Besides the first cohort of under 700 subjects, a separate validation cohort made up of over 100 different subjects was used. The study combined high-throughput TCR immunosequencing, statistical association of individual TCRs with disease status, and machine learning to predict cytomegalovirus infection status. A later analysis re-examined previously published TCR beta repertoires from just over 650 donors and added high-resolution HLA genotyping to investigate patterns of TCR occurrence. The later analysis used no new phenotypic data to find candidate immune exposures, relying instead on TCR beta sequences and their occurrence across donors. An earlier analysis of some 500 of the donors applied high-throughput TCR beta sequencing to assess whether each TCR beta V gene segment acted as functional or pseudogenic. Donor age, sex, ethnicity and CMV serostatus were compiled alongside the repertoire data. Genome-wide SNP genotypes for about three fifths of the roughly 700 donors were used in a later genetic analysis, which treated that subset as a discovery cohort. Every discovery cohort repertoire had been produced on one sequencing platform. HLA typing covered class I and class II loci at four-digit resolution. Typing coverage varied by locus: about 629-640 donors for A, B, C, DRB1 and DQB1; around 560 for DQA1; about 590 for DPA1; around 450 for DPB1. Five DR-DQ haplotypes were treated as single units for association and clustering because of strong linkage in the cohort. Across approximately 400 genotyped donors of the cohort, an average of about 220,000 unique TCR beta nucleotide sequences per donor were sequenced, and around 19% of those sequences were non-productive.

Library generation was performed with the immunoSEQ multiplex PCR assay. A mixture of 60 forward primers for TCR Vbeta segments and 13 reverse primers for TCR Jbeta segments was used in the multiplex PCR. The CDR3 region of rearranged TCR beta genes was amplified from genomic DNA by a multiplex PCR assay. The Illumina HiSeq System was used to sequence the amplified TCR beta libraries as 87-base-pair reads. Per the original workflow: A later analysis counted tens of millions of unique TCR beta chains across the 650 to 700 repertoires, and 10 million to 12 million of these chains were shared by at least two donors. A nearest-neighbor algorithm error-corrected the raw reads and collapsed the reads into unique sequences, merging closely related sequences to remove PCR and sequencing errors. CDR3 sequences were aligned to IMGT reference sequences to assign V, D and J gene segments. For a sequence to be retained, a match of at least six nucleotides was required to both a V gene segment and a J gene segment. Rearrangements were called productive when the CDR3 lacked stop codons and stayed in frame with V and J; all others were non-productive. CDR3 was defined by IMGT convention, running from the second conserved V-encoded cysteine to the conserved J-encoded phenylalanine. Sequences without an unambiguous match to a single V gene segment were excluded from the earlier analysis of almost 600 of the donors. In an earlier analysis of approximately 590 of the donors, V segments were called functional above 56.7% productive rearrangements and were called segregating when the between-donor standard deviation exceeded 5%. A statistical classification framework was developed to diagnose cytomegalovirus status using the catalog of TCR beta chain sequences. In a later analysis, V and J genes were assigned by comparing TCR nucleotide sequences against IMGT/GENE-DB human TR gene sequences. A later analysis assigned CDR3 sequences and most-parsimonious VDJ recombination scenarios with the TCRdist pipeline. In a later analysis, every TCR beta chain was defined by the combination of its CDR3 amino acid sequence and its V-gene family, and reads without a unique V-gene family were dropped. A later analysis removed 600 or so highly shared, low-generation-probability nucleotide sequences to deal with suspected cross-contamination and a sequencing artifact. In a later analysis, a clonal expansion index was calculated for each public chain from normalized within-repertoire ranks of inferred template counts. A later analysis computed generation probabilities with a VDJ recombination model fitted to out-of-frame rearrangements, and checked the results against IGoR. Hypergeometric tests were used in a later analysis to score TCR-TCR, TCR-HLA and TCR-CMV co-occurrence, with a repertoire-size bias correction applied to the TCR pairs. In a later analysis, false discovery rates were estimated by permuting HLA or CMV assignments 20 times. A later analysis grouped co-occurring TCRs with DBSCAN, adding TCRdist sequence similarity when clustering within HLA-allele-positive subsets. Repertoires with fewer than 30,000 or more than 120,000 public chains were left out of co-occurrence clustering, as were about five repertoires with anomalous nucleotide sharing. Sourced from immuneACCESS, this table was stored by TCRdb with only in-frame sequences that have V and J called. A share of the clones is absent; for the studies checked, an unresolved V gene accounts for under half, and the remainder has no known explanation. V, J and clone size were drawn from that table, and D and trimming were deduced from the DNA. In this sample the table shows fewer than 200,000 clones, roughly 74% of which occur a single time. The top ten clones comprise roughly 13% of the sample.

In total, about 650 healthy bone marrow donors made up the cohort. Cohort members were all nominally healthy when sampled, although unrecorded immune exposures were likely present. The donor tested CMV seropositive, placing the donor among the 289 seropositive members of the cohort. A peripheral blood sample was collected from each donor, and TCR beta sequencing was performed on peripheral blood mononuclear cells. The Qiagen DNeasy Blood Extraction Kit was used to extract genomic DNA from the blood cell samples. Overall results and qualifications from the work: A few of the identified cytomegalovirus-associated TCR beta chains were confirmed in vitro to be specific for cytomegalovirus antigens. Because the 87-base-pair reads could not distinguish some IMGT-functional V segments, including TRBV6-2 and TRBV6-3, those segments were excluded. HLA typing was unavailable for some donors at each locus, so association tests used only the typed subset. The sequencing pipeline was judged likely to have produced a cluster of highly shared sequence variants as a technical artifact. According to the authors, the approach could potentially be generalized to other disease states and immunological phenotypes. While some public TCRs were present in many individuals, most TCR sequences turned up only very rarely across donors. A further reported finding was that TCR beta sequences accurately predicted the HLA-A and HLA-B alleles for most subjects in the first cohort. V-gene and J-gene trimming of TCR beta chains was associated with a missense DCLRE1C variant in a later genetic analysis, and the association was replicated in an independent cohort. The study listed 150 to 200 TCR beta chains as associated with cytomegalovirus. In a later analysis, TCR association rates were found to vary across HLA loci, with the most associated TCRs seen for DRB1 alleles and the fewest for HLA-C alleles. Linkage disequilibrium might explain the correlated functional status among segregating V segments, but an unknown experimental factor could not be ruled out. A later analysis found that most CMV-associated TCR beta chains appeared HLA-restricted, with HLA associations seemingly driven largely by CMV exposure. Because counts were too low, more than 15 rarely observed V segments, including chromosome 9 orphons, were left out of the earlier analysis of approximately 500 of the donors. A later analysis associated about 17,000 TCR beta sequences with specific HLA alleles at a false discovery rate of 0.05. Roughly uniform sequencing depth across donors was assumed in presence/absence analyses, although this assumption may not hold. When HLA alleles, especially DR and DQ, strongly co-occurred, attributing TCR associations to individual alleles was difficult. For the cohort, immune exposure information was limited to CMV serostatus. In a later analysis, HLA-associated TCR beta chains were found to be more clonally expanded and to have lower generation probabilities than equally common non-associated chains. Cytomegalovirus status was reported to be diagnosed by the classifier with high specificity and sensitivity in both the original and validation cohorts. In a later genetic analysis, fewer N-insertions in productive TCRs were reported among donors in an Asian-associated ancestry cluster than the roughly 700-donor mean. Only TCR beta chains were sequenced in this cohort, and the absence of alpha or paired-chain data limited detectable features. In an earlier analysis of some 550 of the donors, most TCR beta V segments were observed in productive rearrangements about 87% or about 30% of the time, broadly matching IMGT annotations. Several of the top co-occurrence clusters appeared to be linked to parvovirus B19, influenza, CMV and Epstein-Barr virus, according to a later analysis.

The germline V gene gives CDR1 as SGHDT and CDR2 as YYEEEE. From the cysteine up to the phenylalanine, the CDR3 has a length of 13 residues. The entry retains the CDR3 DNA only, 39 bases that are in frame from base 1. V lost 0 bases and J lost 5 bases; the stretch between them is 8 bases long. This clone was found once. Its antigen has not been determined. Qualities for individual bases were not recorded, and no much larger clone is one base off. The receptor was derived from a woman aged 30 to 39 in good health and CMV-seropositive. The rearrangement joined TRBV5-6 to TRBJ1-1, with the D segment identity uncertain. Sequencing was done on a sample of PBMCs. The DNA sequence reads TGTGCCAGCAGCTTGGTTGAGGTTACTGAAGCTTTCTTT. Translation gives CASSLVEVTEAFF.